The clone carrying this TCR beta chain was counted a few times. Its antigen is as yet unknown. The data originate from a study of T-cell memory formation after mild COVID-19. In the study overall: Largely donor-specific TCR clusters were found. Study-wide points: Contracting clones, day 15 to 85, had balanced CD4/CD8, and later expanders favored CD4+. Shrinking CD4+ clones resided mostly in CM and EM, and CD8+ ones in EMRA.

TCRdb re-analysed the 5' RACE reads in MiXCR, keeping a single row per CDR3 protein. The profile shows some 110,000 distinct CDR3 sequences, over 15% of them singletons. Sequencing input: PBMCs or a T cell subset sorted from them (not recorded which). The receptor was isolated from an adult woman who had mild COVID-19 (a few samples of this study predate the infection). Cell type and time point are not known.

The CDR3 here is CATSSKIELAYNEQFF. Written as DNA, the CDR3 is TGTGCCACCAGCAGTAAGATAGAGTTAGCCTACAATGAGCAGTTCTTC. The J gene is TRBJ2-1, the V gene TRBV15; D gene uncertain. The CDR3 runs 16 residues. V lost 3 bases and J 2 bases, leaving 14 bases between the germline ends. The germline gives CDR1 LNHNV, CDR2 YYDKDF (reference sequence). Variable domain in full (rest from reference TRBV15 and TRBJ2-1): DAMVIQNPRYQVTQFGKPVTLSCSQTLNHNVMYWYQQKSSQAPKLLFHYYDKDFNNEADTPDNFQSRRPNTSFCFLDIRSPGLGDTAMYLCATSSKIELAYNEQFFGPGTRLTVL.